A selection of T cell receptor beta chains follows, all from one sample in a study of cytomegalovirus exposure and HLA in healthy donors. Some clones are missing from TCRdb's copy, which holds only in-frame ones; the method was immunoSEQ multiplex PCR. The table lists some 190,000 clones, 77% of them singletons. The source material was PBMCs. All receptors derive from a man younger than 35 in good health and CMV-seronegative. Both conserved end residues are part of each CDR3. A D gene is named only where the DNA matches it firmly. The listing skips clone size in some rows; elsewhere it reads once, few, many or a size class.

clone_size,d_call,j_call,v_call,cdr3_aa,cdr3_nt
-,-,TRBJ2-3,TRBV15,CATSSKSADTQYF,TGTGCCACCAGCAGTAAGTCGGCAGATACGCAGTATTTT
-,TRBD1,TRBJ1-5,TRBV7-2,CASSQGQGGHQPQHF,TGTGCCAGCAGCCAAGGACAGGGGGGCCATCAGCCCCAGCATTTT
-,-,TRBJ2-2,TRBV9,CASSVDTGELFF,TGTGCCAGCAGCGTCGACACCGGGGAGCTGTTTTTT
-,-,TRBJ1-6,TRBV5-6,CASREGRSSYNSPLHF,TGTGCCAGCCGCGAGGGCCGAAGCTCCTATAATTCACCCCTCCACTTT
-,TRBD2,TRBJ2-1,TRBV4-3,CASSQAPSGSMVWNEQFF,TGCGCCAGCAGCCAAGCCCCTAGCGGGAGTATGGTATGGAATGAGCAGTTCTTC
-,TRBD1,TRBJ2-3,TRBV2,CASSYTGEPTDTQYF,TGTGCCAGCAGTTATACAGGGGAGCCTACAGATACGCAGTATTTT
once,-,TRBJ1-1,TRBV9,CASSALNTEAFF,TGTGCCAGCAGCGCGTTGAACACTGAAGCTTTCTTT
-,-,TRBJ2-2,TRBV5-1,CASSRLARNTGELFF,TGCGCCAGCAGCCGCTTAGCGCGGAACACCGGGGAGCTGTTTTTT
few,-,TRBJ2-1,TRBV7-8,CASSLFWSAIYNEQFF,TGTGCCAGCAGCTTATTTTGGAGCGCCATCTACAATGAGCAGTTCTTC
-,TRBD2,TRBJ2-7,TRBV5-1,CASSLGRTSGSPYEQYF,TGCGCCAGCAGCTTGGGCCGGACTAGCGGGAGTCCCTACGAGCAGTACTTC
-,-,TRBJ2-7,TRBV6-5,CASSYGRGPTYEQYF,TGTGCCAGCAGTTACGGGCGGGGGCCCACCTACGAGCAGTACTTC
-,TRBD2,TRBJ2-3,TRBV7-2,CASSLNMAGVEDTQYF,TGTGCCAGCAGCTTGAATATGGCGGGGGTCGAGGATACGCAGTATTTT
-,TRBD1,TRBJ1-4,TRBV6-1,CASSRGGTGGEKLFF,TGTGCCAGCAGTAGGGGGGGGACAGGGGGCGAAAAACTGTTTTTT
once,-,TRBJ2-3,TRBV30,CACNGKSTDTQYF,TGTGCCTGCAACGGGAAAAGCACAGATACGCAGTATTTT
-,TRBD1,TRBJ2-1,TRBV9,CASSGDRAAYNEQFF,TGTGCCAGCAGCGGCGACAGGGCGGCCTACAATGAGCAGTTCTTC
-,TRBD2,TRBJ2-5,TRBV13,CASSPLAEPGAGEGETQYF,TGTGCCAGCAGCCCCCTAGCGGAGCCCGGGGCGGGAGAAGGAGAGACCCAGTACTTC
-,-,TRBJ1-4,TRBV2,CASTYRSLNEKLFF,TGTGCCAGTACCTACAGGTCACTTAATGAAAAACTGTTTTTT
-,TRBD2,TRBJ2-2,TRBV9,CASSALIGTSGNTGELFF,TGTGCCAGCAGCGCACTTATAGGGACTAGCGGGAACACCGGGGAGCTGTTTTTT
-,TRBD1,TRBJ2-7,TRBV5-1,CASSAGTGASYEQYF,TGCGCCAGCAGCGCCGGGACAGGGGCCTCCTACGAGCAGTACTTC
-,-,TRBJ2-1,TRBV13,CASSLGLAFNEQFF,TGTGCCAGCAGCCTCGGCCTAGCGTTCAATGAGCAGTTCTTC
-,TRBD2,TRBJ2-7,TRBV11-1,CASSSTSGTHYEQYF,TGTGCCAGCAGCTCCACTAGCGGGACTCATTACGAGCAGTACTTC
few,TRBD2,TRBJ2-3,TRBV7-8,CASSTGLAGAPRAQYF,TGTGCCAGCAGCACTGGACTAGCGGGAGCCCCTCGTGCGCAGTATTTT
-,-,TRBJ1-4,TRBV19,CASSIDSRGSEKLFF,TGTGCCAGTAGTATAGATTCAAGGGGATCTGAAAAACTGTTTTTT
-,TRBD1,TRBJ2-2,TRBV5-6,CASSLAQGFRAGELFF,TGTGCCAGCAGCTTGGCACAGGGGTTTAGGGCCGGGGAGCTGTTTTTT
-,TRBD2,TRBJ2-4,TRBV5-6,CASSSTREVVNIQYF,TGTGCCAGCAGCTCCACTCGGGAGGTGGTAAACATTCAGTACTTC
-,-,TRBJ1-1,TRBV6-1,CATAGKNTEAFF,TGTGCCACCGCGGGGAAGAACACTGAAGCTTTCTTT
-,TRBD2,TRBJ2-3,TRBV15,CATSRAPTSGFTDTQYF,TGTGCCACCAGCAGAGCCCCGACTAGCGGCTTCACAGATACGCAGTATTTT
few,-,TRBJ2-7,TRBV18,CASSPLSGNEQYF,TGTGCCAGCTCACCTCTATCGGGGAACGAGCAGTACTTC
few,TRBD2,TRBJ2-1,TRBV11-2,CASSPFLAGNEQFF,TGTGCCAGCAGCCCCTTCCTAGCGGGTAATGAGCAGTTCTTC
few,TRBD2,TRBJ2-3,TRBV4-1,CASSQDGPTSATDTQYF,TGCGCCAGCAGCCAAGATGGCCCGACTAGCGCCACAGATACGCAGTATTTT
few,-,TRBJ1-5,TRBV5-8,CASSQGGVQPQHF,TGTGCCAGCAGCCAGGGAGGGGTTCAGCCCCAGCATTTT
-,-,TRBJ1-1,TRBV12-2,CASRPCRFEGRDTEAFF,TGTGCAAGTCGCCCCTGCCGGTTCGAGGGGAGGGACACTGAAGCTTTCTTT
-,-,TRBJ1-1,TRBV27,CASRRGWRVTEAFF,TGTGCCAGCAGAAGAGGGTGGAGGGTGACTGAAGCTTTCTTT
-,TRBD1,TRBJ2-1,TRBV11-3,CASRTRTGPYNEQFF,TGTGCCAGCAGGACGCGGACAGGGCCATACAATGAGCAGTTCTTC
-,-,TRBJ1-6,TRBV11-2,CASSSGQSSSYNSPLHF,TGTGCCAGCAGCTCTGGACAGTCTAGCTCCTATAATTCACCCCTCCACTTT
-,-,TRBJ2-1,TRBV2,CASSEARGGEQFF,TGTGCCAGCAGTGAAGCGCGCGGCGGGGAGCAGTTCTTC
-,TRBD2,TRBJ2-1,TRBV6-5,CASSPGGGLRGQFF,TGTGCCAGCAGCCCTGGGGGGGGACTACGGGGGCAGTTCTTC